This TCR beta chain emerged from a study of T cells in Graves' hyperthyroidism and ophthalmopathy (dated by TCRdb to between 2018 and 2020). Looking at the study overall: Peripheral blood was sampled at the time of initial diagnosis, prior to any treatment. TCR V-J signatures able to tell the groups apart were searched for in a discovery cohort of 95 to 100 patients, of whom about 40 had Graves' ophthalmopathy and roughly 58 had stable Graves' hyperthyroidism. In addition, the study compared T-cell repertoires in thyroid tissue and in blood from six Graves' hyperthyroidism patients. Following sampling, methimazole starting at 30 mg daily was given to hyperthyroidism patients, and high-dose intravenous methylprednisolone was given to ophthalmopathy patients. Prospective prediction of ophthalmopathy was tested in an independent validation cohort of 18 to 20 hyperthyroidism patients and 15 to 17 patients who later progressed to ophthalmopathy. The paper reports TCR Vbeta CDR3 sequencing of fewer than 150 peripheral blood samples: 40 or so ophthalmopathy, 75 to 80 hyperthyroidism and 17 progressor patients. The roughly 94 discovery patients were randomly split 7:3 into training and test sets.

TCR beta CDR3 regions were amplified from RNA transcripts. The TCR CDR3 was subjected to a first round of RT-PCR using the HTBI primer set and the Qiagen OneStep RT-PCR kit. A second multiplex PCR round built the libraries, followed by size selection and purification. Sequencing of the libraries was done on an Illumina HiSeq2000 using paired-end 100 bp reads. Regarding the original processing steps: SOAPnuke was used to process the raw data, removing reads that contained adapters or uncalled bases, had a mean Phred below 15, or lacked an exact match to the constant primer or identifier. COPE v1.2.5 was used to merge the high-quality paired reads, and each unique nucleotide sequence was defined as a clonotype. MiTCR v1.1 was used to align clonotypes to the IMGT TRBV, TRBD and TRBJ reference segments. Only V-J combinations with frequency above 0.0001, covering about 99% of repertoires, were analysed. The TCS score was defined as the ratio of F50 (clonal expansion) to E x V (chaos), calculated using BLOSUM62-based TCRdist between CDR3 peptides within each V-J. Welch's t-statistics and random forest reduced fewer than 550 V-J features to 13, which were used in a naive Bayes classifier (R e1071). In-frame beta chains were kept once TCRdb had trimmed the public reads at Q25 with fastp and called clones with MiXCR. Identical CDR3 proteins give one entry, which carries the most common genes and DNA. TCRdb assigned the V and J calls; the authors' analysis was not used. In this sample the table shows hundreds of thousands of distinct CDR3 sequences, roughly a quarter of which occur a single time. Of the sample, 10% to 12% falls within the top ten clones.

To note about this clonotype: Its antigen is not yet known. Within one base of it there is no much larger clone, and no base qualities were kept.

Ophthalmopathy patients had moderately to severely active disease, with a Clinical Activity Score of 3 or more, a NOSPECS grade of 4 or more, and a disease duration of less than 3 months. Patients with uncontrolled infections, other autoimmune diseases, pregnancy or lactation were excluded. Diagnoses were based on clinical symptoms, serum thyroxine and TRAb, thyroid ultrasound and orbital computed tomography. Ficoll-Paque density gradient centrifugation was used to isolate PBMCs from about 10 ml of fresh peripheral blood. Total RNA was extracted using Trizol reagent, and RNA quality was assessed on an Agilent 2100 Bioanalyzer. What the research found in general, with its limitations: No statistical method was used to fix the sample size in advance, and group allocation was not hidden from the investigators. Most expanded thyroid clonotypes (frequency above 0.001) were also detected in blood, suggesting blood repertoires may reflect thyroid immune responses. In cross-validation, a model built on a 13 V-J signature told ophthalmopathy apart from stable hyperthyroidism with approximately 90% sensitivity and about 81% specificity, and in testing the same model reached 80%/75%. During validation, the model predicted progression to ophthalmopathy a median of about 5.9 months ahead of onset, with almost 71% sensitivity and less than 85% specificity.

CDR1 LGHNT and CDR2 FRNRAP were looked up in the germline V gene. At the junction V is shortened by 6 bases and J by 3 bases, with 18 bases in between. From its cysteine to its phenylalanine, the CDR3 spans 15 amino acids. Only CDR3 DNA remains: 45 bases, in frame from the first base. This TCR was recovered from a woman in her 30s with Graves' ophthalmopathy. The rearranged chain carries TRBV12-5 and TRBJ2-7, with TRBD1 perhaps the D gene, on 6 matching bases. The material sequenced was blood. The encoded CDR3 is CASGRQDRNFYEQYF. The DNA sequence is TGTGCTAGTGGACGACAGGATCGGAACTTCTACGAGCAGTACTTC.